This T cell receptor beta chain emerged from a study of glioma-infiltrating T cells. This CDR3 region has 14 residues. Germline V lookup: CDR1 MDHEN, CDR2 SYDVKM. Amplification of TCR alpha and beta CDR3 regions from RNA used iRepertoire nested multiplex PCR. TCRdb re-analysed the multiplex PCR reads in MiXCR, keeping a single row per CDR3 protein. Of about 410,000 distinct CDR3 sequences in the sample, more than 35% were seen once. As regards this clonotype: One junction end does not reproduce the germline sequence, and a read error may be involved.

The clonotype originates from a human donor with low-grade glioma or glioblastoma, undergoing nonglioma brain surgery, or in good health (not recorded which). The chain links TRBV28 to TRBJ2-7, with D possibly TRBD2 on 5 matching bases. Source material: glioma tissue, nonneoplastic brain tissue, or PBMCs (not recorded which). CDR3 amino acids: CASCPPVHSKERDF. CDR3 DNA: TGTGCCAGCTGTCCCCCGGTACATTCTAAAGAGAGGGACTTC.